A single T cell receptor beta chain is shown here with its context. The method was immunoSEQ multiplex PCR; TCRdb's version includes in-frame clones alone and lacks a portion of them. This sample has about 6,000 clones; 72% occur once, and the top ten carry 7.3%. The CDR3 has 13 residues. Germline CDR1 MDHEN, CDR2 SYDVKM. Trimming took 5 bases from V and 2 from J, leaving 10 bases between them. The data were obtained in a study of control samples from healthy donors and cancer patients. The J gene is TRBJ2-7, the V gene TRBV28; D is possibly TRBD2 (5 bases). This TCR came from a male donor with melanoma. The sample was formalin-fixed, paraffin-embedded tissue. The CDR3 spells CASSPMGAYEQYF. CDR3 bases: TGTGCCAGCAGTCCCATGGGAGCCTACGAGCAGTACTTC.